A selection of T cell receptor beta chains follows, all from one sample in a study of CD8 T cells in ankylosing spondylitis. TCRdb re-derived calls from the 5' RACE reads in MiXCR, one entry per CDR3 protein. The sample lists about 240,000 distinct CDR3 sequences; over 8.5% were seen once. The sample was blood, either unsorted or a sorted T cell fraction (not recorded which). The receptors come from a male donor with ankylosing spondylitis or in good health (not recorded which). Each CDR3 is given without its conserved first and last residue. Not every row has a clone size; where given, it reads once, few, many or a size class.

J gene,V gene,clone size,CDR3 protein
TRBJ2-3,TRBV20-1,-,SARDLGGRTDTQY
TRBJ1-1,TRBV7-2,-,ASSLLRARGEAF
TRBJ2-1,TRBV7-3,many,ASSSGPGPEGLSEQF
TRBJ1-1,TRBV20-1,many,SARDRATTEAF
TRBJ2-3,TRBV7-2,few,ASSLGGFDTQY
TRBJ1-1,TRBV4-1,many,ASSQEAAMNTEAF
TRBJ1-3,TRBV12-5,-,ASGPYSGTSSGNTIY
TRBJ1-2,TRBV6-1,many,ARGEDYGYT
TRBJ1-1,TRBV4-1,many,ASSHQGAAGTEAF
TRBJ2-1,TRBV7-8,many,ASSFGQRVDEQF
TRBJ2-3,TRBV29-1,-,SASLAGDTDTQY
TRBJ2-1,TRBV5-1,many,ASKPGPPRISYNEQF
TRBJ2-3,TRBV29-1,many,SVPDRAADTQY
TRBJ1-6,TRBV20-1,many,SARAETDLGGSPLH
TRBJ2-1,TRBV19,few,ASSTAGEVNEQF
TRBJ2-3,TRBV24-1,many,ATSDNRGTDTQY
TRBJ1-2,TRBV12-3/TRBV12-4,few,ASRWGGEYGYT
TRBJ2-3,TRBV19,-,ASSRQGAGDTQY
TRBJ2-1,TRBV2,few,ASKVRGGGNEQF
TRBJ1-3,TRBV12-3/TRBV12-4,many,ASSPAGGNTIY
TRBJ2-1,TRBV29-1,many,SADTSGNNEQF
TRBJ2-7,TRBV20-1,many,SAEGTSGGSSYEQY
TRBJ2-7,TRBV9,many,ASSLGTSGSSFHEQY
TRBJ1-2,TRBV10-2,many,ASSLDTNYGYT
TRBJ2-5,TRBV29-1,-,SVGAGGSMETQY
TRBJ2-5,TRBV19,few,ASSIGAGETQY
TRBJ1-6,TRBV6-6,-,ASSDRVPLH
TRBJ2-3,TRBV5-1,few,ASRPDGGATDTQY
TRBJ1-1,TRBV30,many,AWRPQGRKTEAF
TRBJ2-1,TRBV5-1,many,ASSVTYPYNEQF
TRBJ1-4,TRBV9,-,ASSVEGRPFDEVF
TRBJ2-1,TRBV25-1,few,ASSEAGYGEQF
TRBJ1-1,TRBV5-1,many,ASSKDSGLGAF
TRBJ2-7,TRBV18,many,ASSPHRGLMEQY